Listed below are T cell receptor beta chains from one sample, sequenced in a study of blood T cell repertoires in COVID-19. The method was immunoSEQ multiplex PCR; TCRdb's version includes in-frame clones alone and lacks a portion of them. The sample includes about 140,000 clones, 60% to 80% of them seen just once. Sequencing used peripheral blood. The receptors come from a woman between 50 and 59 years old with active or convalescent COVID-19. Each CDR3 is given with its conserved first and last residue. The order of the fields is J gene, D gene, clone size, V gene, CDR3 protein, CDR3 DNA. D genes are given only for firm matches. A row's size may be missing; if present it is once, few, many or a size class.

j_gene: TRBJ2-1
d_gene: .
abundance: many
v_gene: TRBV15
CDR3aa: CATSRDDNTEQFF
CDR3nt: TGTGCCACCAGCAGAGACGACAATACTGAGCAGTTCTTC

j_gene: TRBJ1-1
d_gene: TRBD1
abundance: .
v_gene: TRBV4-3
CDR3aa: CASSQRGQPDTEAFF
CDR3nt: TGCGCCAGCAGCCAAAGGGGGCAGCCGGACACTGAAGCTTTCTTT

j_gene: TRBJ2-1
d_gene: TRBD2
abundance: .
v_gene: TRBV2
CDR3aa: CASREREEPYNEQFF
CDR3nt: TGTGCCAGCAGGGAGCGGGAGGAACCCTACAATGAGCAGTTCTTC

j_gene: TRBJ2-2
d_gene: TRBD2
abundance: .
v_gene: TRBV6-1
CDR3aa: CASSATSGSYTGELFF
CDR3nt: TGTGCCAGCAGTGCGACTAGCGGGAGCTACACCGGGGAGCTGTTTTTT

j_gene: TRBJ1-1
d_gene: .
abundance: .
v_gene: TRBV6-2/TRBV6-3
CDR3aa: CASSPTQGRNTEAFF
CDR3nt: TGTGCCAGCAGCCCCACGCAGGGGCGGAACACTGAAGCTTTCTTT

j_gene: TRBJ1-5
d_gene: TRBD1
abundance: .
v_gene: TRBV30
CDR3aa: CAWDRGELKSNQPQHF
CDR3nt: TGTGCCTGGGACAGGGGTGAATTAAAGAGCAATCAGCCCCAGCATTTT

j_gene: TRBJ1-4
d_gene: .
abundance: .
v_gene: TRBV3-1/TRBV3-2
CDR3aa: CASSQTADEVRTKRDEKLFF
CDR3nt: TGTGCCAGCAGCCAGACGGCTGACGAGGTACGAACTAAGAGGGATGAAAAACTGTTTTTT

j_gene: TRBJ2-1
d_gene: .
abundance: once
v_gene: TRBV6-5
CDR3aa: CASRWDSLSEQFF
CDR3nt: TGTGCCAGCAGGTGGGACTCCCTCTCGGAGCAGTTCTTC

j_gene: TRBJ2-1
d_gene: .
abundance: few
v_gene: TRBV7-2
CDR3aa: CASSLGGWNEFF
CDR3nt: TGTGCCAGCAGCTTAGGAGGGTGGAACGAGTTCTTC

j_gene: TRBJ2-4
d_gene: .
abundance: once
v_gene: TRBV28
CDR3aa: CASTYPAGIGKNIQYF
CDR3nt: TGTGCCAGCACCTACCCGGCAGGGATAGGCAAAAACATTCAGTACTTC

j_gene: TRBJ2-7
d_gene: TRBD1
abundance: .
v_gene: TRBV5-6
CDR3aa: CASSSGTASSEQYF
CDR3nt: TGTGCCAGCAGCTCCGGGACAGCGTCCTCCGAGCAGTACTTC

j_gene: TRBJ2-1
d_gene: .
abundance: .
v_gene: TRBV11-3
CDR3aa: CASSNRRDEQFF
CDR3nt: TGTGCCAGCAGCAACCGGCGGGATGAGCAGTTCTTC

j_gene: TRBJ2-5
d_gene: .
abundance: .
v_gene: TRBV2
CDR3aa: CASRLNREETQYF
CDR3nt: TGTGCCAGCAGGCTCAACAGGGAAGAGACCCAGTACTTC

j_gene: TRBJ1-1
d_gene: TRBD1
abundance: few
v_gene: TRBV6-5
CDR3aa: CARNTGVTEAFF
CDR3nt: TGTGCCAGAAATACAGGGGTCACTGAAGCTTTCTTT

j_gene: TRBJ1-6
d_gene: TRBD1
abundance: few
v_gene: TRBV9
CDR3aa: CASLGQGNSPLHF
CDR3nt: TGTGCCAGCCTGGGACAGGGCAATTCACCCCTCCACTTT

j_gene: TRBJ2-3
d_gene: TRBD1
abundance: .
v_gene: TRBV5-1
CDR3aa: CASSLEGRGYSDTQYF
CDR3nt: TGCGCCAGCAGCTTGGAGGGCAGGGGGTATTCAGATACGCAGTATTTT

j_gene: TRBJ2-3
d_gene: TRBD2
abundance: once
v_gene: TRBV25-1
CDR3aa: CASSELAGGLPDTQYF
CDR3nt: TGTGCCAGCAGTGAATTGGCGGGAGGGCTGCCAGATACGCAGTATTTT

j_gene: TRBJ1-1
d_gene: .
abundance: .
v_gene: TRBV7-9
CDR3aa: CASSPQTANTEAFF
CDR3nt: TGTGCCAGCAGCCCCCAAACAGCGAACACTGAAGCTTTCTTT

j_gene: TRBJ1-3
d_gene: .
abundance: .
v_gene: TRBV5-1
CDR3aa: CASSLTGNTIYF
CDR3nt: TGCGCCAGCAGCTTGACAGGAAACACCATATATTTT

j_gene: TRBJ2-1
d_gene: .
abundance: .
v_gene: TRBV4-2
CDR3aa: CASSQDLRESEQFF
CDR3nt: TGTGCCAGCAGCCAAGATCTCAGGGAAAGTGAGCAGTTCTTC

j_gene: TRBJ2-2
d_gene: TRBD1
abundance: .
v_gene: TRBV9
CDR3aa: CASHRQGDTGELFF
CDR3nt: TGTGCCAGCCACCGACAGGGGGACACCGGGGAGCTGTTTTTT

j_gene: TRBJ2-1
d_gene: TRBD1
abundance: .
v_gene: TRBV28
CDR3aa: CASSLHGTGRDEQFF
CDR3nt: TGTGCCAGCAGTTTACACGGGACAGGGCGCGATGAGCAGTTCTTC

j_gene: TRBJ1-4
d_gene: .
abundance: .
v_gene: TRBV27
CDR3aa: CASSSQEGYGEKLFF
CDR3nt: TGTGCCAGCAGTTCTCAGGAGGGTTACGGTGAAAAACTGTTTTTT

j_gene: TRBJ1-5
d_gene: TRBD1
abundance: .
v_gene: TRBV7-2
CDR3aa: CASSPRQGGNQPQHF
CDR3nt: TGTGCCAGCAGCCCTCGACAGGGGGGAAATCAGCCCCAGCATTTT

j_gene: TRBJ2-1
d_gene: TRBD2
abundance: .
v_gene: TRBV7-8
CDR3aa: CASSSQLAGRNEQFF
CDR3nt: TGTGCCAGCAGCTCTCAGTTAGCGGGGCGTAATGAGCAGTTCTTC

j_gene: TRBJ2-3
d_gene: .
abundance: .
v_gene: TRBV5-1
CDR3aa: CASSKEGGHVGGSTDTQYF
CDR3nt: TGCGCCAGCAGCAAGGAGGGAGGCCATGTCGGCGGGAGCACAGATACGCAGTATTTT

j_gene: TRBJ1-3
d_gene: .
abundance: once
v_gene: TRBV6-2/TRBV6-3
CDR3aa: CASSYGAPDSGNTIYF
CDR3nt: TGTGCCAGCAGTTACGGGGCACCCGATTCTGGAAACACCATATATTTT

j_gene: TRBJ1-1
d_gene: TRBD1
abundance: .
v_gene: TRBV30
CDR3aa: CACNRGETEAFF
CDR3nt: TGTGCCTGCAACAGGGGGGAAACTGAAGCTTTCTTT

j_gene: TRBJ1-1
d_gene: TRBD1
abundance: .
v_gene: TRBV27
CDR3aa: CASSLRTGDTEAFF
CDR3nt: TGTGCCAGCAGTTTAAGGACAGGGGACACTGAAGCTTTCTTT

j_gene: TRBJ2-3
d_gene: .
abundance: .
v_gene: TRBV28
CDR3aa: CASSPASLGGHDTQYF
CDR3nt: TGTGCCAGCAGTCCCGCATCGCTGGGGGGGCATGATACGCAGTATTTT

j_gene: TRBJ2-1
d_gene: TRBD2
abundance: few
v_gene: TRBV29-1
CDR3aa: CSGGLANNEQFF
CDR3nt: TGCAGCGGGGGACTAGCCAACAATGAGCAGTTCTTC

j_gene: TRBJ2-7
d_gene: .
abundance: .
v_gene: TRBV19
CDR3aa: CASSIPDISYEQYF
CDR3nt: TGTGCCAGTAGTATCCCGGACATATCCTACGAGCAGTACTTC

j_gene: TRBJ1-2
d_gene: TRBD1
abundance: .
v_gene: TRBV5-5
CDR3aa: CASSPGQGSGYTF
CDR3nt: TGTGCCAGCAGCCCTGGACAGGGAAGTGGCTACACCTTC

j_gene: TRBJ2-7
d_gene: .
abundance: once
v_gene: TRBV11-2
CDR3aa: CASSPQAPGPYEQYF
CDR3nt: TGTGCCAGCAGCCCCCAAGCCCCAGGTCCCTACGAGCAGTACTTC

j_gene: TRBJ2-1
d_gene: TRBD2
abundance: once
v_gene: TRBV25-1
CDR3aa: CASSEYGASGRGYNEQFF
CDR3nt: TGTGCCAGCAGTGAATATGGGGCTAGCGGGAGAGGGTACAATGAGCAGTTCTTC

j_gene: TRBJ2-5
d_gene: .
abundance: .
v_gene: TRBV1
CDR3aa: CTSSQDGDRGIPEETQYF
CDR3nt: TGCACCAGCAGCCAAGATGGAGACAGGGGGATCCCAGAGGAGACCCAGTACTTC

j_gene: TRBJ2-7
d_gene: .
abundance: once
v_gene: TRBV15
CDR3aa: CATSSRPGLGGAYEQYF
CDR3nt: TGTGCCACCAGCTCCCGACCTGGACTCGGAGGGGCCTACGAGCAGTACTTC